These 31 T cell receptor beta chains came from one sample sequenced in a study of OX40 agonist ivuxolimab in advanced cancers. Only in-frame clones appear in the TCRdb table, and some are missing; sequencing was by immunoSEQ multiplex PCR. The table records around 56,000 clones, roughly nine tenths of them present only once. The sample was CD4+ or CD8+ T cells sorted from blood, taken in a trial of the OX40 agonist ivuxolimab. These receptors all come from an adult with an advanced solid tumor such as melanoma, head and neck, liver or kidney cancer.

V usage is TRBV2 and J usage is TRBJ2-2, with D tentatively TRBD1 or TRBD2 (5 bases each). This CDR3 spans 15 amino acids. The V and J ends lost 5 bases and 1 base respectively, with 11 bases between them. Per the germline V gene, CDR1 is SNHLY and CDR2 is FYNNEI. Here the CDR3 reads CASSLAGRNTGELFF. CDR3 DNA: TGTGCCAGCAGTCTCGCAGGGAGGAACACCGGGGAGCTGTTTTTT.

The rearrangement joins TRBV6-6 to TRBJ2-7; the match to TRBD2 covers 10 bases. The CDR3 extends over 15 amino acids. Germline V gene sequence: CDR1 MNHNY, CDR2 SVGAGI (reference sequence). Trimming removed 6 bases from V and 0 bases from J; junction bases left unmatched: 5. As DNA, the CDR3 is TGTGCCAGCAGGAAGACTAGCGGGCCCTCCTACGAGCAGTACTTC. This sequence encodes CASRKTSGPSYEQYF.

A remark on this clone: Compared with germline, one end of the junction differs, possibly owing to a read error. CDR3 sequence reads: CASSLAASKGAQYF. The CDR3, as DNA: TGTGCTAGCAGCTTAGCCGCCTCCAAGGGCGCCCAGTACTTC. V usage is TRBV7-7 and J usage is TRBJ2-5, with D unclear. The length of the CDR3 is 14 residues. Germline V lookup: CDR1 SSHAT, CDR2 FNYEAQ (reference sequence).

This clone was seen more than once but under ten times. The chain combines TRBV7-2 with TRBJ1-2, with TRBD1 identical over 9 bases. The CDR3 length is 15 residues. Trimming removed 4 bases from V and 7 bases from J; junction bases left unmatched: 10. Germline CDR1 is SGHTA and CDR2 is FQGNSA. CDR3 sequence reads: CASSSYRGRLGGYTF. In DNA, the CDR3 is TGTGCCAGCAGCTCGTACAGGGGGCGCTTGGGTGGCTACACCTTC.

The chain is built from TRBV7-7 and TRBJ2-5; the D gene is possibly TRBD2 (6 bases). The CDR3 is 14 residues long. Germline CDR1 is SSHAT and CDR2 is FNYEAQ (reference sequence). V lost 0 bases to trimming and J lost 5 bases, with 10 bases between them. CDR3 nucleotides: TGTGCCAGCAGCTTAGCGGGAGGTGGGGAGACCCAGTACTTC. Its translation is CASSLAGGGETQYF.

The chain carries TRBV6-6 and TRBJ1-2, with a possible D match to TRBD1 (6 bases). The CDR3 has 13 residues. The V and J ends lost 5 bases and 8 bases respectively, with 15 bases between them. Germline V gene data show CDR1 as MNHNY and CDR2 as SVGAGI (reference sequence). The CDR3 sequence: CASSTTRQVGYTF. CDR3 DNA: TGTGCCAGCAGTACCACCCGACAGGTGGGCTACACCTTC.

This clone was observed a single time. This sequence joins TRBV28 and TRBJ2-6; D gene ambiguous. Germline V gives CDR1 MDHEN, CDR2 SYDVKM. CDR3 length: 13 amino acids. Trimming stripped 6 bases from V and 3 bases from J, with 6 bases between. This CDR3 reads CASRLSGANVLTF. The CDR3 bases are TGTGCCAGCAGGTTGAGTGGGGCCAACGTCCTGACTTTC.

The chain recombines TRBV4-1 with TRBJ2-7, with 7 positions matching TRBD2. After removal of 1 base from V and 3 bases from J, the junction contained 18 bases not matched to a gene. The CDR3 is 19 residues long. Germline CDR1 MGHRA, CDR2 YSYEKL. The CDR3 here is CASSQGRAAGPDWRYEQYF. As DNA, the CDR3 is TGCGCCAGCAGCCAAGGACGGGCAGCGGGACCGGACTGGCGCTACGAGCAGTACTTC.

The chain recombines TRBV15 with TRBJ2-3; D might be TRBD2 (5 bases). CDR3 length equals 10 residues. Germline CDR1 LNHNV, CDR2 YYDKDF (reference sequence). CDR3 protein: CATGTDTQYF. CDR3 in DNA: TGTGCGACGGGGACAGATACGCAGTATTTT.

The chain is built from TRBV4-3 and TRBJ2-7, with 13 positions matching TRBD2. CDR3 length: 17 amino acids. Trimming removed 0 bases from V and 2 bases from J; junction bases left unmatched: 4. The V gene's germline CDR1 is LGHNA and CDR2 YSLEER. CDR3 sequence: CASSQETSGRFPYEQYF. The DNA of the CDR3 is TGCGCCAGCAGCCAAGAGACTAGCGGGAGGTTCCCCTACGAGCAGTACTTC.

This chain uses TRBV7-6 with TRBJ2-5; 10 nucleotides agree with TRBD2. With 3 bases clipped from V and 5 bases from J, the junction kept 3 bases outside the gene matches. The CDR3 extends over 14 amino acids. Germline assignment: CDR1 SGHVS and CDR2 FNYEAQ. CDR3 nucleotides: TGTGCCAGCAGCTTCGTAGCGGGAGGCGAGACCCAGTACTTC. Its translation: CASSFVAGGETQYF.

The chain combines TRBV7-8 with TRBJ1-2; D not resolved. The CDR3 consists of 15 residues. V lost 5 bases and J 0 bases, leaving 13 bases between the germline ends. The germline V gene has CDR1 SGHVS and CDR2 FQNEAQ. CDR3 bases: TGTGCCAGCAGCCCAAGACTGCTAGCTAACTATGGCTACACCTTC. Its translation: CASSPRLLANYGYTF.

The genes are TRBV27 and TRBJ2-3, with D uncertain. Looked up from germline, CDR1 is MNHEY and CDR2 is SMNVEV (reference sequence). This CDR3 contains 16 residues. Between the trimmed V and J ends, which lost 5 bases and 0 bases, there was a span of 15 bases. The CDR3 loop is CASSALVVLSTDTQYF. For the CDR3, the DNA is TGTGCCAGCAGTGCTCTAGTTGTGTTGAGCACAGATACGCAGTATTTT.

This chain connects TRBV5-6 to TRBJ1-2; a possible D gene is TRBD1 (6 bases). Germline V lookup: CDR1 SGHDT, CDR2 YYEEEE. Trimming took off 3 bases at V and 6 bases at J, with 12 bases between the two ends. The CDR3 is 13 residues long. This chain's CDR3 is CASSSTTGNGYTF. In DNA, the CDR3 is TGTGCCAGCAGCTCAACAACAGGGAATGGCTACACCTTC.

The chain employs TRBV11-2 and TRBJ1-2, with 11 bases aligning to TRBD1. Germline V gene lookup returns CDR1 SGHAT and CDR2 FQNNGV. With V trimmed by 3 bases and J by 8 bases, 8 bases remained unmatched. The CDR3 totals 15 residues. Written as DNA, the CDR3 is TGTGCCAGCAGCTTTTTCGGACAGGGGGCTGGCGGCTACACCTTC. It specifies CASSFFGQGAGGYTF.

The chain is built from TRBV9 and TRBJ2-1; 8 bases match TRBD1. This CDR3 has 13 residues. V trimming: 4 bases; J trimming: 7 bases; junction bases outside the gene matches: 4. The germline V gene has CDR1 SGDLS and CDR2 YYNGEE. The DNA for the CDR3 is TGTGCCAGCAGCACAGGGGGTAGAAATGAGCAGTTCTTC. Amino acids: CASSTGGRNEQFF.

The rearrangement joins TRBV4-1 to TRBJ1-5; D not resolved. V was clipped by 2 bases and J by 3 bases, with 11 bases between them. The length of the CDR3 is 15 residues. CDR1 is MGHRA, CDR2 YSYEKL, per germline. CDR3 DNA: TGCGCCAGCAGCCAACCACGCTATAACAATCAGCCCCAGCATTTT. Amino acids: CASSQPRYNNQPQHF.

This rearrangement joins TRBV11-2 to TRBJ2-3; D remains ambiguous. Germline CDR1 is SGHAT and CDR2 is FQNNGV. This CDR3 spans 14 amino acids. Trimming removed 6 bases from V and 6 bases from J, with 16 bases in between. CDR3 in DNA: TGTGCCAGCAGGCTAGACGCTATGAGGGATACGCAGTATTTT. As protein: CASRLDAMRDTQYF.

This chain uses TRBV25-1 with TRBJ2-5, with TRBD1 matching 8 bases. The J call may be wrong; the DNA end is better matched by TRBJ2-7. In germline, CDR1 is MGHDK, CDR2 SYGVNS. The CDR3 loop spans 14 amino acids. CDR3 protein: CASSKEQGAYEQYF. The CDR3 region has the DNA TGTGCCAGCAGTAAGGAACAGGGGGCCTACGAGCAGTACTTC.

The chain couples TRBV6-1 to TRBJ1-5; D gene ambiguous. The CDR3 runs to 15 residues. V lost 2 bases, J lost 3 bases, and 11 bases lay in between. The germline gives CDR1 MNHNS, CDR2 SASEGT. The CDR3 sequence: CASSEKDPPNQPQHF. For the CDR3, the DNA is TGTGCCAGCAGTGAAAAGGACCCACCCAATCAGCCCCAGCATTTT.

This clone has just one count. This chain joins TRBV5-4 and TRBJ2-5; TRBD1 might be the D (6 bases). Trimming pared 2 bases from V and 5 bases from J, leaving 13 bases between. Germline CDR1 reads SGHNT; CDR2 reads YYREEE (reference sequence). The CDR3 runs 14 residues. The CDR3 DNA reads TGTGCCAGCAGCTTCTCCCAGGGGTCGGAGACCCAGTACTTC. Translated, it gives CASSFSQGSETQYF.

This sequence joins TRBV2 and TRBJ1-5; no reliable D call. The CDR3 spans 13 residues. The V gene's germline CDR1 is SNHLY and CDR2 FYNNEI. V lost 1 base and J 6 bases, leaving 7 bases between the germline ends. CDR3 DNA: TGTGCCAGCAGTGAAGAGGAACGTCAGCCCCAGCATTTT. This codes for CASSEEERQPQHF.

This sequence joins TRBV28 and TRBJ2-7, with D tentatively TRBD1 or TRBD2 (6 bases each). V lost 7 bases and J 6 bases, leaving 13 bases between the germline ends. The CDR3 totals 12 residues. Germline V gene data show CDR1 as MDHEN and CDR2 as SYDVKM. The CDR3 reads CASKSRGLEQYF. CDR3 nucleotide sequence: TGTGCCAGCAAGAGCCGGGGGCTCGAGCAGTACTTC.

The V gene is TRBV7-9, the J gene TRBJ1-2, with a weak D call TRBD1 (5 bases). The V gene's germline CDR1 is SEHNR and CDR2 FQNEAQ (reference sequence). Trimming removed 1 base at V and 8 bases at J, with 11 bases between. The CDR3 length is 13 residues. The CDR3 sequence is CASSLEQAGGYTF. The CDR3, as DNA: TGTGCCAGCAGCTTAGAACAGGCTGGCGGCTACACCTTC.

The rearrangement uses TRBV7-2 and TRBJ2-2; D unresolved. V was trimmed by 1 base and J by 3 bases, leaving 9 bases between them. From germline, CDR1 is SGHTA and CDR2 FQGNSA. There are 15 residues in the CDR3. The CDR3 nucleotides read TGTGCCAGCAGCTTAGTTAACGGACACACCGGGGAGCTGTTTTTT. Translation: CASSLVNGHTGELFF.

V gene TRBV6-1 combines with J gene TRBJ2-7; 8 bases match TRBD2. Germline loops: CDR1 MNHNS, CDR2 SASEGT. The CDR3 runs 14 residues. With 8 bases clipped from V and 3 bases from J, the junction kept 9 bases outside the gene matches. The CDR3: CASSREGGDYEQYF. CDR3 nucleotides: TGTGCCAGCTCCCGGGAGGGGGGTGACTACGAGCAGTACTTC.

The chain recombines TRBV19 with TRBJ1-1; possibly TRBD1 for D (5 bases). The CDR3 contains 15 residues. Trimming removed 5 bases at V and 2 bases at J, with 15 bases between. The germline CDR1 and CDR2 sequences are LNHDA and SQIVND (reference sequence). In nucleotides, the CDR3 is TGTGCCAGTAGTTCCCTAGCAAGGGGAAACACTGAAGCTTTCTTT. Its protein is CASSSLARGNTEAFF.

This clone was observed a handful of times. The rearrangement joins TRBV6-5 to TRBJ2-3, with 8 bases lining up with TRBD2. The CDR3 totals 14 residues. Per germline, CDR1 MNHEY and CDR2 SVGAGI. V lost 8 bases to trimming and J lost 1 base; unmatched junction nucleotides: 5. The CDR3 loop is CASRMTSGTDTQYF. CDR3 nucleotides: TGTGCCAGCCGGATGACTAGCGGCACAGATACGCAGTATTTT.

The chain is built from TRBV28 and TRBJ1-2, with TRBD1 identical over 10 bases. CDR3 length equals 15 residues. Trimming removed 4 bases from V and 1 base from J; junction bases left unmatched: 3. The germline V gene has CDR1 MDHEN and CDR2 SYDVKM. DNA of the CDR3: TGTGCCAGCAGTTCCGGGGACAGGGGTAACTATGGCTACACCTTC. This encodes CASSSGDRGNYGYTF.

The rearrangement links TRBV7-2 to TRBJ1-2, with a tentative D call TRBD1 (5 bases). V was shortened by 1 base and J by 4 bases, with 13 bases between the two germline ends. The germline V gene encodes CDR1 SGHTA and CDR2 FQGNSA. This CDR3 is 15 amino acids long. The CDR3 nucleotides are TGTGCCAGCAGCTTAGGTGGAGGGGTGAGCTATGGCTACACCTTC. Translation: CASSLGGGVSYGYTF. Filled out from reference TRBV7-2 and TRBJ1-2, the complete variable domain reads GAGVSQSPSNKVTEKGKDVELRCDPISGHTALYWYRQSLGQGLEFLIYFQGNSAPDKSGLPSDRFSAERTGGSVSTLTIQRTQQEDSAVYLCASSLGGGVSYGYTFGSGTRLTVV.

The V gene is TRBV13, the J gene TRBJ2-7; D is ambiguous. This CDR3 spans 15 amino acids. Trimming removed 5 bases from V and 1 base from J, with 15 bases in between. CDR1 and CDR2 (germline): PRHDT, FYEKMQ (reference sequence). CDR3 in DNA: TGTGCCAGCAGCCGGCAAAAGGACGGATCCTACGAGCAGTACTTC. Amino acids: CASSRQKDGSYEQYF.